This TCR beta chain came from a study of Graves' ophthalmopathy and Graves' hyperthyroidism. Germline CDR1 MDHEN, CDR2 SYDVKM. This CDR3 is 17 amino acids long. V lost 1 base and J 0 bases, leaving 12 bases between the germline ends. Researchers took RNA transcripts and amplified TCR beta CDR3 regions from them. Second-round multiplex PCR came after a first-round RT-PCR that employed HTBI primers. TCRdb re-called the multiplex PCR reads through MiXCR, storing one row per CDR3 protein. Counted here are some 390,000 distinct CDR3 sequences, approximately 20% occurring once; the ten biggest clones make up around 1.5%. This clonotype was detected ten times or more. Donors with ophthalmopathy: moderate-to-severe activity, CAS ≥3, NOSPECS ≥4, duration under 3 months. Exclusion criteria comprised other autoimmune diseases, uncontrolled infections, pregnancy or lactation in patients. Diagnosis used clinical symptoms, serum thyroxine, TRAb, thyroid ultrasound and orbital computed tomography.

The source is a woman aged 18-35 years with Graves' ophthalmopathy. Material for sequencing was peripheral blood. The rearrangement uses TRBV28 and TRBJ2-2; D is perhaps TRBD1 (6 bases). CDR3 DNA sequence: TGTGCCAGCAGTTTATCCGGGCGGACAGCGAACACCGGGGAGCTGTTTTTT. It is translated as CASSLSGRTANTGELFF. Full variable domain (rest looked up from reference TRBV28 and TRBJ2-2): DVKVTQSSRYLVKRTGEKVFLECVQDMDHENMFWYRQDPGLGLRLIYFSYDVKMKEKGDIPEGYSVSREKKERFSLILESASTNQTSMYLCASSLSGRTANTGELFFGEGSRLTVL.